The present TCR beta chain was sequenced within a study of metastatic and nonmetastatic thyroid tumors. Study-wide points: Reports indicated that malignant thyroid tumors showed significantly higher TCR beta diversity than benign nodules did, in blood and tumor.

This clone was recorded at least ten times. Its antigen is not identified. V shed 3 bases and J shed 4 bases, with 15 bases lying between them. The germline V gene encodes CDR1 KGHSH and CDR2 LQKENI. The CDR3 totals 15 residues. Per the study methods: To classify distant metastasis in papillary thyroid cancer, a model was built from CDR3 differences across clinicopathological groups. TCRdb re-called the PCR reads through MiXCR. For this entry, the V and J calls and clone size follow TCRdb and not the study's own pipeline. In the table there are 15,000 to 20,000 clones, about a fifth of which are singletons. No patient received treatment before thyroid surgery.

The chain carries TRBV18 and TRBJ1-2, with TRBD1 as a possible D gene (6 bases). Sequencing was done on a sample of tumor tissue. The receptor was isolated from a female donor with papillary thyroid cancer or a benign thyroid nodule (not recorded which). Some clones in this sample may be carry-over from other donors' samples. As DNA, the CDR3 is TGTGCCAGCTCACCTTCCGCGACAGGCTCCTATGGCTACACCTTC. It is translated as CASSPSATGSYGYTF.